Listed below are T cell receptor beta chains from one sample, sequenced in a study of blood T cell repertoires in COVID-19. The repertoire was sequenced with immunoSEQ multiplex PCR; TCRdb's copy has only in-frame clones and lacks some. The top ten hold roughly 2.9% of the sample, which has under 250,000 clones, about four fifths seen once. Sample: peripheral blood. These receptor sequences come from a man between 45 and 60 years old with active or convalescent COVID-19. Each CDR3 is given with its conserved first and last residue. D genes are given only for firm matches. Only some rows state a clone size, as once, few, many or a class for expanded clones.

-	-	TRBV30	TRBJ1-1	CAWRSTGEAFF	TGTGCCTGGAGATCGACAGGTGAAGCTTTCTTT
-	-	TRBV7-9	TRBJ2-7	CASSITGSSYEQYF	TGTGCCAGCAGCATTACAGGGAGCTCCTACGAGCAGTACTTC
-	once	TRBV10-3	TRBJ1-2	CAIPLGSSERGYTF	TGTGCCATCCCCTTAGGTTCGTCGGAGAGGGGCTACACCTTC
-	many	TRBV3-1/TRBV3-2	TRBJ1-1	CASSQRPRTEAFF	TGTGCCAGCAGCCAGAGGCCTAGGACTGAAGCTTTCTTT
-	-	TRBV27	TRBJ2-7	CASSLGLPSSYEQYF	TGTGCCAGCAGTTTAGGGCTACCGAGCTCCTACGAGCAGTACTTC
TRBD1	-	TRBV12-3/TRBV12-4	TRBJ1-1	CASSLDRDTEAFF	TGTGCCAGCAGTCTGGACAGGGACACTGAAGCTTTCTTT
-	-	TRBV5-1	TRBJ2-7	CASSLAVTASSYEQYF	TGCGCCAGCAGCTTGGCGGTCACGGCTAGCTCCTACGAGCAGTACTTC
-	-	TRBV6-6	TRBJ1-1	CASTEVNTEAFF	TGTGCCAGCACAGAGGTAAACACTGAAGCTTTCTTT
TRBD1	-	TRBV12-3/TRBV12-4	TRBJ2-3	CASSFQGADTQYF	TGTGCCAGCAGTTTCCAGGGGGCAGATACGCAGTATTTT
-	-	TRBV2	TRBJ1-1	CASHALNTEAFF	TGTGCCAGCCACGCGCTGAACACTGAAGCTTTCTTT
TRBD1	-	TRBV10-1	TRBJ1-1	CASAGTGRTEAFF	TGCGCCAGTGCCGGGACAGGGAGGACTGAAGCTTTCTTT
-	-	TRBV9	TRBJ1-3	CASSEQSGNTIYF	TGTGCCAGCAGCGAGCAATCTGGAAACACCATATATTTT
TRBD2	few	TRBV11-2	TRBJ2-7	CASSLTRTSGGNSYEQYF	TGTGCCAGCAGCTTGACCCGTACTAGCGGGGGGAACTCCTACGAGCAGTACTTC
TRBD1	-	TRBV30	TRBJ1-1	CAWTREGANTEAFF	TGTGCCTGGACAAGAGAGGGGGCCAACACTGAAGCTTTCTTT
-	-	TRBV14	TRBJ1-2	CASSQGNYGYTF	TGTGCCAGCAGCCAGGGCAACTATGGCTACACCTTC
-	-	TRBV7-2	TRBJ1-5	CASSLAFSGSQPQHF	TGTGCCAGCAGCTTAGCGTTCTCGGGAAGTCAGCCCCAGCATTTT
TRBD1	-	TRBV6-5	TRBJ2-2	CASRTDRLNTGELFF	TGTGCCAGCAGAACGGACAGGCTTAACACCGGGGAGCTGTTTTTT
TRBD2	few	TRBV27	TRBJ2-5	CASSFLSGLAESPETQYF	TGTGCCAGCAGTTTTCTTTCCGGACTAGCGGAGTCCCCAGAGACCCAGTACTTC
-	-	TRBV6-6	TRBJ1-1	CASSFGAGNTEAFF	TGTGCCAGCAGTTTTGGGGCAGGGAACACTGAAGCTTTCTTT
TRBD1	-	TRBV10-3	TRBJ1-6	CAIRAGTEYNSPLHF	TGTGCCATCAGGGCGGGGACAGAATATAATTCACCCCTCCACTTT
TRBD1	-	TRBV25-1	TRBJ2-5	CASSEPLGTGSQETQYF	TGTGCCAGCAGTGAACCTCTTGGGACAGGATCCCAAGAGACCCAGTACTTC